This T cell receptor (beta chain) derives from a study of blood T cell repertoires in COVID-19. On the study more broadly: T cells, B-cell-depleted T cells, or PBMCs supplied cDNA or gDNA.

Sequencing used immunoSEQ multiplex PCR; TCRdb keeps in-frame clones, though not all of them. The data contain about 320,000 clones, under 95% of them singletons. Cohorts were determined from participant-reported clinical history. V lost 5 bases and J 0 bases, leaving 11 bases between the germline ends. The CDR3 has 15 residues. Looked up from germline, CDR1 is SGHAT and CDR2 is FQNNGV. This sequence joins TRBV11-2 and TRBJ1-5, with D possibly matching TRBD1 (6 bases). The sample was PBMCs or T cells enriched from blood (not recorded which). This clonotype was obtained from a man aged 55 to 69 who had recovered from COVID-19. Here the CDR3 reads CASSQTGRSNQPQHF. CDR3 nucleotides: TGTGCCAGCAGCCAGACAGGTCGTAGCAATCAGCCCCAGCATTTT.